This is a list of T cell receptor beta chains from one sample in a study of blood T cell repertoires in COVID-19. Only in-frame clones appear in the TCRdb table, and some are missing; sequencing was by immunoSEQ multiplex PCR. The repertoire includes roughly 220,000 clones, around 80% of them detected once, and 5.5% to 7% sits in the top ten. What was sequenced was peripheral blood. These receptors originate from a woman between 65 and 79 years old with acute or convalescent COVID-19. The CDR3 runs from the conserved cysteine through the conserved F or W. A D gene is named only where the DNA matches it firmly. Clone sizes are given selectively: once, few, many, or a class where the clone is expanded.

v_gene	abundance	d_gene	j_gene	CDR3aa	CDR3nt
TRBV10-3	.	.	TRBJ2-1	CAISGITTTHSNSYNEQFF	TGTGCCATCAGTGGAATAACTACGACCCATTCAAATTCCTACAATGAGCAGTTCTTC
TRBV5-4	.	.	TRBJ2-6	CASSLPARQGANVLTF	TGTGCCAGCAGCTTGCCTGCCCGACAGGGGGCCAACGTCCTGACTTTC
TRBV5-1	once	.	TRBJ2-1	CASSLTVGPYNEQFF	TGCGCCAGCAGCTTGACAGTTGGCCCCTACAATGAGCAGTTCTTC
TRBV2	.	.	TRBJ1-4	CASSVVGGKLFF	TGTGCCAGCAGTGTGGTAGGCGGGAAACTGTTTTTT
TRBV6-1	.	.	TRBJ2-7	CASSENRGGYEQYF	TGTGCCAGCAGTGAAAACAGGGGGGGCTACGAGCAGTACTTC
TRBV7-2	.	TRBD1	TRBJ1-1	CASSHPGQGPEAFF	TGTGCCAGCAGCCATCCGGGACAGGGGCCTGAAGCTTTCTTT
TRBV6-1	.	.	TRBJ1-1	CASSDTGNTEAFF	TGTGCCAGCAGTGATACAGGCAACACTGAAGCTTTCTTT
TRBV5-4	.	TRBD2	TRBJ2-2	CASSLDSSGRGGELFF	TGTGCCAGCAGCTTGGACTCTAGCGGGAGAGGCGGGGAGCTGTTTTTT
TRBV29-1	.	.	TRBJ1-1	CSVEDPEPGDTEAFF	TGCAGCGTTGAAGATCCCGAACCGGGGGACACTGAAGCTTTCTTT
TRBV2	.	TRBD1	TRBJ1-5	CASGGQGDGQPQHF	TGTGCCAGCGGAGGACAGGGAGACGGTCAGCCCCAGCATTTT
TRBV5-1	few	TRBD1	TRBJ1-1	CASSSGQAGTEAFF	TGCGCCAGCAGCTCGGGACAGGCGGGAACTGAAGCTTTCTTT
TRBV28	few	TRBD2	TRBJ2-5	CASSLSSGSFQETQYF	TGTGCCAGCAGTTTAAGTAGCGGGAGTTTCCAAGAGACCCAGTACTTC
TRBV5-6	.	.	TRBJ2-5	CASSLESGETQYF	TGTGCCAGCAGCTTGGAGTCTGGCGAGACCCAGTACTTC
TRBV10-3	.	.	TRBJ2-1	CAISESGGPEQFF	TGTGCCATCAGTGAGTCGGGGGGGCCTGAGCAGTTCTTC
TRBV6-6	.	.	TRBJ2-7	CASSYLVEGEQYF	TGTGCCAGCAGTTACCTTGTGGAGGGGGAGCAGTACTTC
TRBV3-1/TRBV3-2	.	TRBD1	TRBJ2-7	CASSRRTGIGYEQYF	TGTGCCAGCAGCCGACGGACAGGGATCGGCTACGAGCAGTACTTC
TRBV28	.	.	TRBJ2-3	CASSRSSQGLDTQYF	TGTGCCAGCAGCCGGAGCTCCCAGGGGCTGGATACGCAGTATTTT
TRBV24-1	few	TRBD2	TRBJ2-2	CATSDTGLAGVSTGELFF	TGTGCCACCAGTGATACGGGACTAGCGGGAGTGAGCACCGGGGAGCTGTTTTTT
TRBV5-4	once	.	TRBJ2-2	CASSLDSLATGELFF	TGTGCCAGCAGCTTGGATTCCCTAGCTACCGGGGAGCTGTTTTTT
TRBV7-3	.	TRBD1	TRBJ2-3	CASSLFRGRTDTQYF	TGTGCCAGCAGCTTATTCAGGGGGCGCACAGATACGCAGTATTTT
TRBV27	few	TRBD1	TRBJ1-2	CASSSPGQGGGGYTF	TGTGCCAGCAGTTCACCGGGACAGGGGGGAGGAGGCTACACCTTC
TRBV28	.	.	TRBJ2-1	CASSLVRVGEQFF	TGTGCCAGCAGTCTCGTCCGGGTTGGTGAGCAGTTCTTC
TRBV7-2	.	.	TRBJ2-1	CASSLALSSDEQFF	TGTGCCAGCAGCTTAGCGCTCAGTAGCGATGAGCAGTTCTTC
TRBV11-2	.	TRBD2	TRBJ2-1	CASSARLAGYNEQFF	TGTGCCAGCAGCGCGCGACTAGCGGGTTACAATGAGCAGTTCTTC
TRBV10-2	.	.	TRBJ2-7	CASSGSGSGVYEQYF	TGCGCCAGCAGTGGCTCGGGGAGCGGAGTCTACGAGCAGTACTTC
TRBV18	.	TRBD1	TRBJ1-1	CASSPRQGDAEAFF	TGTGCCAGCTCACCGCGACAGGGGGACGCTGAAGCTTTCTTT
TRBV11-3	once	TRBD2	TRBJ2-7	CASSLGGSGSFEQYF	TGTGCCAGCAGCTTAGGCGGTAGCGGGAGTTTCGAGCAGTACTTC
TRBV28	.	.	TRBJ1-6	CASSLGGGSYNSPLHF	TGTGCCAGCAGTTTGGGGGGGGGCTCCTATAATTCACCCCTCCACTTT
TRBV28	.	TRBD1	TRBJ1-2	CASRRDRTNYGYTF	TGTGCCAGCAGGCGGGACAGAACTAACTATGGCTACACCTTC
TRBV10-3	few	TRBD2	TRBJ2-1	CAISSPSAGEGNEQFF	TGTGCCATCAGTAGTCCGTCGGCGGGAGAAGGCAATGAGCAGTTCTTC
TRBV9	.	.	TRBJ2-7	CASSVEQGWDEQYF	TGTGCCAGCAGCGTAGAACAGGGTTGGGACGAGCAGTACTTC
TRBV5-5	.	TRBD1	TRBJ2-7	CASSLDRGRYEQYF	TGTGCCAGCAGCTTGGACAGGGGTCGGTACGAGCAGTACTTC
TRBV6-7	.	.	TRBJ2-2	CASIGGSSTGELFF	TGTGCCAGCATAGGTGGGAGTAGCACCGGGGAGCTGTTTTTT
TRBV28	.	TRBD1	TRBJ2-7	CASSLSGTGYEQYF	TGTGCCAGCAGTTTATCGGGGACAGGGTACGAGCAGTACTTC
TRBV27	.	.	TRBJ1-5	CASGQNSYSNQPQHF	TGTGCCAGCGGGCAAAACAGCTATAGCAATCAGCCCCAGCATTTT
TRBV6-2/TRBV6-3	.	.	TRBJ2-7	CASSYDPTGSYEQYF	TGTGCCAGCAGTTACGACCCGACAGGCTCCTACGAGCAGTACTTC
TRBV28	.	.	TRBJ2-4	CASSFRDRKNIQYF	TGTGCCAGCAGTTTCCGGGATAGGAAAAACATTCAGTACTTC
TRBV6-1	.	.	TRBJ1-1	CASSEKARATEAFF	TGTGCCAGCAGTGAAAAGGCCAGGGCCACTGAAGCTTTCTTT
TRBV9	.	.	TRBJ2-3	CASSLDSTTDTQYF	TGTGCCAGCAGCCTCGACAGTACCACAGATACGCAGTATTTT
TRBV6-5	.	TRBD1	TRBJ2-7	CASNSQTGLYEQYF	TGTGCCAGCAACTCACAGACAGGGCTCTACGAGCAGTACTTC
TRBV27	few	.	TRBJ2-1	CASSSLAVQGYEQFF	TGTGCCAGCAGCTCGCTAGCGGTTCAGGGGTATGAGCAGTTCTTC